This TCR beta chain emerged from a study of a mutant IDH1 vaccine in newly diagnosed glioma. Study-wide context: Every participant had undergone radiotherapy, temozolomide, or both before, and most underwent both.

Time point here: baseline, week 1 (first vaccination visit). The treatment: pre-vaccination baseline after standard-of-care therapy. Method: immunoSEQ multiplex PCR; TCRdb's copy keeps in-frame clones and lacks some. The sample consists of more than 80,000 clones, about 83% of them appearing once. Germline V lookup: CDR1 SNHLY, CDR2 FYNNEI. The CDR3 covers 13 residues. Between the trimmed V and J ends, which lost 7 bases and 7 bases, there was a span of 14 bases. This chain joins TRBV2 and TRBJ2-1; no reliable D call. The source was PBMCs, collected from a glioma patient treated with radiotherapy, temozolomide or both. The source of this sequence is a woman in her 50s with glioma. CDR3 coding DNA: TGTGCCAGCATGGCGGCGACCTGGAATGAGCAGTTCTTC. Translated, it gives CASMAATWNEQFF. Drawing the rest from reference TRBV2 and TRBJ2-1, the complete variable domain is EPEVTQTPSHQVTQMGQEVILRCVPISNHLYFYWYRQILGQKVEFLVSFYNNEISEKSEIFDDQFSVERPDGSNFTLKIRSTKLEDSAMYFCASMAATWNEQFFGPGTRLTVL.